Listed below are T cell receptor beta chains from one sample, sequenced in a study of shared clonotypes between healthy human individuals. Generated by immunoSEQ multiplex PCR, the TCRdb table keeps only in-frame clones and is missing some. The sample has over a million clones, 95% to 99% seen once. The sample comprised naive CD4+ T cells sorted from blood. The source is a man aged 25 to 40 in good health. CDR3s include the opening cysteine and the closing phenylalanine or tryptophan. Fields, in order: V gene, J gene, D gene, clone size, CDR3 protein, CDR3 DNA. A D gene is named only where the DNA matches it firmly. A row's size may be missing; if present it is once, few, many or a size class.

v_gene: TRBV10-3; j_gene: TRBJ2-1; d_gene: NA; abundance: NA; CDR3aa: CAISETDQGVSNEQFF; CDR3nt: TGTGCCATCAGTGAGACCGACCAGGGTGTCTCCAATGAGCAGTTCTTC
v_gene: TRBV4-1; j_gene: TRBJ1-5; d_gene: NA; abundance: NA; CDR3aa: CASSQVFSVQPQHF; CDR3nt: TGCGCCAGCAGCCAAGTCTTCTCGGTCCAGCCCCAGCATTTT
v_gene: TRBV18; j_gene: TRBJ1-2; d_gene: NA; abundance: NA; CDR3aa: CASSPRNNYGYTF; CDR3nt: TGTGCCAGCTCACCGCGAAATAACTATGGCTACACCTTC
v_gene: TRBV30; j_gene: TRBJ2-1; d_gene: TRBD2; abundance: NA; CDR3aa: CAWSSSGSGNEQFF; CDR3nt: TGTGCCTGGAGTTCTAGCGGGAGTGGGAATGAGCAGTTCTTC
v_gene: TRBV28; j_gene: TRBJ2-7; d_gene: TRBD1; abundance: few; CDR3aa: CASSPPGQGVGEQYF; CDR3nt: TGTGCCAGCAGTCCCCCGGGACAGGGGGTTGGGGAGCAGTACTTC
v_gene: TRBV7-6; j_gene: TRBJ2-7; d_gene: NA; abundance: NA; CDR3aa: CASSLALVYEQYF; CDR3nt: TGTGCCAGCAGCTTAGCGCTAGTTTACGAGCAGTACTTC
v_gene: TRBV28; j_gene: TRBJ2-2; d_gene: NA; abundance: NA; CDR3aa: CASRSPAGPGELFF; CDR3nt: TGTGCCAGCAGGTCCCCCGCGGGGCCCGGGGAGCTGTTTTTT
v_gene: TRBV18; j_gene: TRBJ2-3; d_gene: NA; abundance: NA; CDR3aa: CASSPNSPSTDTQYF; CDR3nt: TGTGCCAGCTCACCAAACAGCCCTAGCACAGATACGCAGTATTTT
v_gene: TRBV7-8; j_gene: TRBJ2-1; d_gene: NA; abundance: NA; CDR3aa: CASSLNNEQFF; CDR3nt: TGTGCCAGCAGCTTGAACAATGAGCAGTTCTTC
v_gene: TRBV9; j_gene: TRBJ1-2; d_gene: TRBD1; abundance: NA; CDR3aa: CASSVEQGAYGYTF; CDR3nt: TGTGCCAGCAGCGTAGAGCAGGGGGCGTATGGCTACACCTTC
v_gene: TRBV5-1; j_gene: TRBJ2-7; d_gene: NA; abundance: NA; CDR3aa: CATLPRGRQKPFPYEQYF; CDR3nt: TGCGCCACCCTCCCCCGTGGCAGACAAAAACCATTCCCCTACGAGCAGTACTTC
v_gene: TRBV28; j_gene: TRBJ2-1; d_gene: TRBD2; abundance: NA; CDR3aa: CASSIYSGSSYNEQFF; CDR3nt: TGTGCCAGCAGCATCTATAGCGGGAGCTCCTACAATGAGCAGTTCTTC
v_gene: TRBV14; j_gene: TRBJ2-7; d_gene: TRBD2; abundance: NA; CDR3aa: CASSQAGLAGEQYF; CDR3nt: TGTGCCAGCAGCCAAGCTGGGCTAGCGGGTGAGCAGTACTTC
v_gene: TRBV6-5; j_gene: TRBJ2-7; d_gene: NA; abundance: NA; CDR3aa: CASSYSVLGYEQYF; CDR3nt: TGTGCCAGCAGTTACTCGGTGTTGGGCTACGAGCAGTACTTC
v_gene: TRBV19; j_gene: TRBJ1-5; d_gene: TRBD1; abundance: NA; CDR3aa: CASSITGTVQPQHF; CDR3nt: TGTGCCAGTAGTATCACCGGGACAGTGCAGCCCCAGCATTTT
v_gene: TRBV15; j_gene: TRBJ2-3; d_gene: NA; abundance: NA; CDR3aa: CATNGGRGTDTQYF; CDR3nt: TGTGCCACCAACGGGGGCAGGGGCACAGATACGCAGTATTTT
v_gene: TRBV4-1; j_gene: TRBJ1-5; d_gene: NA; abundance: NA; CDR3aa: CASSQEGDLPQHF; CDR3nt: TGCGCCAGCAGCCAAGAAGGAGATTTGCCCCAGCATTTT
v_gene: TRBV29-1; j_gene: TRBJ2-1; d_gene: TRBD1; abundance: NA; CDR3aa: CSVDRGGVNEQFF; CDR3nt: TGCAGCGTGGACAGGGGAGGGGTCAATGAGCAGTTCTTC
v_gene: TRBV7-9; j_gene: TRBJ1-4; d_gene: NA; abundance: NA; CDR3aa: CASSSGHLPNEKLFF; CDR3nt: TGTGCCAGCAGCTCTGGACATCTCCCGAATGAAAAACTGTTTTTT
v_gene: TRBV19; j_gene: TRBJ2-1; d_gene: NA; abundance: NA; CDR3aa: CASRNIVAGIRNEQFF; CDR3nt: TGTGCCAGTAGAAACATCGTGGCGGGGATCAGAAATGAGCAGTTCTTC
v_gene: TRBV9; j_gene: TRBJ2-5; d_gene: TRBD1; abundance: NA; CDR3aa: CASSPDRGETQYF; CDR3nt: TGTGCCAGCAGCCCGGACAGGGGTGAGACCCAGTACTTC
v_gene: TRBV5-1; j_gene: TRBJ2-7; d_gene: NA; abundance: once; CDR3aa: CASSLEGMGIREQYF; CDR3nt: TGCGCCAGCAGCTTGGAGGGTATGGGTATACGCGAGCAGTACTTC
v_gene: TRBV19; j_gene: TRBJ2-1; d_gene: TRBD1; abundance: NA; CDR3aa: CASSIQGAFLSYNEQFF; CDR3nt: TGTGCCAGTAGTATTCAGGGGGCGTTTTTAAGCTACAATGAGCAGTTCTTC
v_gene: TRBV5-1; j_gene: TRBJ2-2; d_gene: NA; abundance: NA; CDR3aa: CASSFANTGELFF; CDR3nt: TGCGCCAGCAGTTTCGCGAACACCGGGGAGCTGTTTTTT
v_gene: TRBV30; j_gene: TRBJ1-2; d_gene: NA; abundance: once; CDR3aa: CACWRGRGYTF; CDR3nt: TGTGCCTGCTGGCGGGGCAGGGGCTACACCTTC
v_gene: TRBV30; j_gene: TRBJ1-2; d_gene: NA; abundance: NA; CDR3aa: CAWSVVMSSGGYTF; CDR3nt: TGTGCCTGGAGTGTGGTTATGTCCTCTGGGGGCTACACCTTC
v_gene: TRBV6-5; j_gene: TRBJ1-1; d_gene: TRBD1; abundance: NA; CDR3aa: CASKYRGNTEAFF; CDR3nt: TGTGCCAGCAAATACAGGGGGAACACTGAAGCTTTCTTT
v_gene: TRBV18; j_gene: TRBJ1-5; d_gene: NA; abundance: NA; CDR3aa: CASADQGPWEPQHF; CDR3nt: TGTGCCAGCGCGGACCAGGGCCCCTGGGAGCCCCAGCATTTT
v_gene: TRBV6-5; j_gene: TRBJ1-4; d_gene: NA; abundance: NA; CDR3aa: CASSRDGATNEKLFF; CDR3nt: TGTGCCAGCAGTAGGGACGGTGCAACTAATGAAAAACTGTTTTTT
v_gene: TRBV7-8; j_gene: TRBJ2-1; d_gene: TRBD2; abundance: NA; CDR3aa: CASSQTGGSYNEQFF; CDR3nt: TGTGCCAGCAGCCAAACGGGAGGCTCCTACAATGAGCAGTTCTTC
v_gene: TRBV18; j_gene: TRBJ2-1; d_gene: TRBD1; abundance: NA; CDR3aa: CASSMDRGYNEQFF; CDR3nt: TGTGCCAGCTCTATGGACAGGGGGTACAATGAGCAGTTCTTC
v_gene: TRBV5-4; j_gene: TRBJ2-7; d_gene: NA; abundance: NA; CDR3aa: CASSLGLGSTLGYEQYF; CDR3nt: TGTGCCAGCAGCTTGGGACTCGGGAGCACCCTAGGCTACGAGCAGTACTTC
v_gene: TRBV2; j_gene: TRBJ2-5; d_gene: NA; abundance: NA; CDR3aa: CASTRAQGSETQYF; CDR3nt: TGTGCCAGCACGCGAGCCCAGGGGTCAGAGACCCAGTACTTC
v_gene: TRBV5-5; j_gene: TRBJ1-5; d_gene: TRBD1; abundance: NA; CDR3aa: CASSGLAGGGQPQHF; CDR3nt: TGTGCCAGCAGTGGTTTGGCAGGGGGCGGTCAGCCCCAGCATTTT
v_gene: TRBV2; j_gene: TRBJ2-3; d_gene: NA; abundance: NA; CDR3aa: CASSPTGSLDTQYF; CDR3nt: TGTGCCAGCAGTCCAACGGGGAGTTTGGATACGCAGTATTTT
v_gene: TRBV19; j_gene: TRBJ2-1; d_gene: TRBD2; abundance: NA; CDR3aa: CASIPAGGRNEQFF; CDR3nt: TGTGCCAGTATTCCCGCGGGGGGCCGCAATGAGCAGTTCTTC
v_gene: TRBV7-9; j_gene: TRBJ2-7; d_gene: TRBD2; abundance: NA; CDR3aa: CASRSTSGASYEQYF; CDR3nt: TGTGCCAGCAGGTCAACTAGCGGGGCCTCCTACGAGCAGTACTTC
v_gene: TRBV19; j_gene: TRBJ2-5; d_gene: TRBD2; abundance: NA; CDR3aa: CASSIGLAGGQETQYF; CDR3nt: TGTGCCAGTAGTATTGGACTAGCGGGAGGCCAAGAGACCCAGTACTTC
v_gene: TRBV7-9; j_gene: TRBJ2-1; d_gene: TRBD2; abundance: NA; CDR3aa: CASSLVGLAEDNEQFF; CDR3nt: TGTGCCAGCAGCTTAGTGGGACTAGCGGAAGACAATGAGCAGTTCTTC
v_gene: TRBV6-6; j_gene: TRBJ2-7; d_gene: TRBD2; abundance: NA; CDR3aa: CASSQLAGDYEQYF; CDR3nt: TGTGCCAGCAGTCAACTAGCGGGGGACTACGAGCAGTACTTC